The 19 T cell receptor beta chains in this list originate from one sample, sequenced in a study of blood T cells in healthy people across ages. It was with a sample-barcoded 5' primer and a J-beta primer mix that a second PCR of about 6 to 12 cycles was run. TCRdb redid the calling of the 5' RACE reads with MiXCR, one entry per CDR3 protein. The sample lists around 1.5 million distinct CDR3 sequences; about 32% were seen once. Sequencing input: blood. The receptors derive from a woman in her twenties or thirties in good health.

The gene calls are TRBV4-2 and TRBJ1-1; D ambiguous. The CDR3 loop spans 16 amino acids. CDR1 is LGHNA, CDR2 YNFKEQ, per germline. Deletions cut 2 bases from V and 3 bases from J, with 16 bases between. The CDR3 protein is CASSQSVRGRDTEAFF. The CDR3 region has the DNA TGTGCCAGCAGCCAATCGGTAAGAGGGCGCGACACTGAAGCTTTCTTT.

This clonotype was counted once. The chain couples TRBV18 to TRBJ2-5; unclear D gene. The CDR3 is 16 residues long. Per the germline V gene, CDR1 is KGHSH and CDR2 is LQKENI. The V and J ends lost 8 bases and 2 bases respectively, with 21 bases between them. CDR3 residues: CASPPVSFFGQETQYF. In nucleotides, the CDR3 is TGTGCCAGCCCCCCAGTCAGTTTCTTCGGACAAGAGACCCAGTACTTC. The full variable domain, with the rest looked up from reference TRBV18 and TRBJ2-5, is NAGVMQNPRHLVRRRGQEARLRCSPMKGHSHVYWYRQLPEEGLKFMVYLQKENIIDESGMPKERFSAEFPKEGPSILRIQQVVRGDSAAYFCASPPVSFFGQETQYFGPGTRLLVL.

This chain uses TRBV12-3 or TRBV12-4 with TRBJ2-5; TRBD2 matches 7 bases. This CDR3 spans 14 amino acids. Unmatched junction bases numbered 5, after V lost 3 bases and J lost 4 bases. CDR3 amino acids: CASSFVGGGETQYF. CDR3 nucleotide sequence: TGTGCCAGCAGTTTTGTTGGGGGGGGAGAGACCCAGTACTTC.

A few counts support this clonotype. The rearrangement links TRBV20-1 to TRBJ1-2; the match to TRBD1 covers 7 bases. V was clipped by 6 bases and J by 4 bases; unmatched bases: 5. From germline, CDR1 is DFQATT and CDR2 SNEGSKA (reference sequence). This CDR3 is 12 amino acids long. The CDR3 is CSASRQGYGYTF. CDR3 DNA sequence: TGCAGTGCCAGCCGACAGGGCTATGGCTACACCTTC.

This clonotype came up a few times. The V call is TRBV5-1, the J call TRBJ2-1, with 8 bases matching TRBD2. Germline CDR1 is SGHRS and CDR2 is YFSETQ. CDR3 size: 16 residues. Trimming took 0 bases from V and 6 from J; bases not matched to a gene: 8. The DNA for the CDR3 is TGCGCCAGCAGCTTGGATAATAGCGGGGAAGTCAATGAGCAGTTCTTC. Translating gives CASSLDNSGEVNEQFF.

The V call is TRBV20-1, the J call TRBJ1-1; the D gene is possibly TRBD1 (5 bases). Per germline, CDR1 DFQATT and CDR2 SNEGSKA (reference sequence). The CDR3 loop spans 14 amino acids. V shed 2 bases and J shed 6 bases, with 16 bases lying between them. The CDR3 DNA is TGCAGTGCTAGATCGGCTTTTGGGGCTCCTGAAGCTTTCTTT. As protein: CSARSAFGAPEAFF.

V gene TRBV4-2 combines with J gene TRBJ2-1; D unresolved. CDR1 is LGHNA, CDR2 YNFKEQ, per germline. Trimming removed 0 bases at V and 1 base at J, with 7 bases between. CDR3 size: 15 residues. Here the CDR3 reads CASSQERYSYNEQFF. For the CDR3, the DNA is TGTGCCAGCAGCCAAGAGAGGTATTCCTACAATGAGCAGTTCTTC.

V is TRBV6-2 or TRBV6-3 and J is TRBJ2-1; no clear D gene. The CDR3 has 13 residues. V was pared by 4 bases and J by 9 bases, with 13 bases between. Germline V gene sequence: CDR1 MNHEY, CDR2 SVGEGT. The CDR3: CASSFRWGSEQFF. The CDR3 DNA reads TGTGCCAGCAGTTTTAGGTGGGGAAGTGAGCAGTTCTTC.

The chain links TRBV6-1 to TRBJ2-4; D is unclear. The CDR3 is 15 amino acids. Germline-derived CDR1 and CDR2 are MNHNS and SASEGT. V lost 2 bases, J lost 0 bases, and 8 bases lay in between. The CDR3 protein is CASSERHEAKNIQYF. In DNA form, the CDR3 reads TGTGCCAGCAGTGAACGGCACGAAGCCAAAAACATTCAGTACTTC.

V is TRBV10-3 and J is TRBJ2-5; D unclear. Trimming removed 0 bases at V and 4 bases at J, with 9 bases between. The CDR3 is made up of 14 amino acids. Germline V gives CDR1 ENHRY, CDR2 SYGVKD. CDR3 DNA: TGTGCCATCAGTGAGTCCGATAATCGAGAGACCCAGTACTTC. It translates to CAISESDNRETQYF.

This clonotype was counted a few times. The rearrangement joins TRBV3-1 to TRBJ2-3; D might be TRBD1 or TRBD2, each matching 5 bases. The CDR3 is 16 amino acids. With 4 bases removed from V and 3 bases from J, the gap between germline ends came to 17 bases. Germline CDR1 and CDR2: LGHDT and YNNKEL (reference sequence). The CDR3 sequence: CASSPNEGLTTDTQYF. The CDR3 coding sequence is TGTGCCAGCAGCCCGAATGAGGGGTTGACGACAGATACGCAGTATTTT.

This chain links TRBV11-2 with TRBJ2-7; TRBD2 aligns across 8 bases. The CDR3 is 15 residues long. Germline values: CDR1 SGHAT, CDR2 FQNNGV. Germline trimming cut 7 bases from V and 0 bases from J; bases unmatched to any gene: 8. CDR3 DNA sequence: TGTGCCAGCAACCCCCCGGGGGGGAGCTCCTACGAGCAGTACTTC. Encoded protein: CASNPPGGSSYEQYF.

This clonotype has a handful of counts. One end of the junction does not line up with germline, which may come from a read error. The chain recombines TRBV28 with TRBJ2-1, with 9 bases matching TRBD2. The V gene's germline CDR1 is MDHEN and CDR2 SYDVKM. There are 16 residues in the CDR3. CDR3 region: CASSVGGRGSHNEQFF. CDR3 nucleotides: TGTGCCAGCAGTGTGGGCGGGAGGGGCTCCCACAATGAGCAGTTCTTC.

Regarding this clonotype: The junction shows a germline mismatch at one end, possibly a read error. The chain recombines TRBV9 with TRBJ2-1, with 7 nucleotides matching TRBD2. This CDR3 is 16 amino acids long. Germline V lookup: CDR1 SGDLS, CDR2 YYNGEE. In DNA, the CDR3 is TGTGCAAGCAGCGTGACAAGCGGGGTAACCTACAATGAGCAGTTCTTC. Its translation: CASSVTSGVTYNEQFF.

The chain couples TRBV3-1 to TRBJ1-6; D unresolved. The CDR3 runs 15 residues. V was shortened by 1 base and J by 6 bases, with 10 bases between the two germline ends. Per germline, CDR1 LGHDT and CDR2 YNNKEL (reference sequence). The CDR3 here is CASSQGSQFNSPLHF. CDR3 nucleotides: TGTGCCAGCAGCCAAGGATCTCAGTTTAATTCACCCCTCCACTTT.

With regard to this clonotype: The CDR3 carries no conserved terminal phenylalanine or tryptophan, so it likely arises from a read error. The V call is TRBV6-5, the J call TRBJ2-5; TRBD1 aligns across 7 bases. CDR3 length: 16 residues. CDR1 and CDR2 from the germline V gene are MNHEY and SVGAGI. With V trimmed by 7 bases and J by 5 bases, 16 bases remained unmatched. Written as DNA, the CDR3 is TGTGCCAGCAACTTACTTACAGGGGAAAGTCCGGAGACCCAGTACGTC. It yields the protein CASNLLTGESPETQYV.

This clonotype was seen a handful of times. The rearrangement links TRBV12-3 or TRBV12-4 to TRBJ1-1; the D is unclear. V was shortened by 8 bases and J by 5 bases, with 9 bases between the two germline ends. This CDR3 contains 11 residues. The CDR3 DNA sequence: TGTGCCAGCGGCGGCATGACTGAAGCTTTCTTT. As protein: CASGGMTEAFF.

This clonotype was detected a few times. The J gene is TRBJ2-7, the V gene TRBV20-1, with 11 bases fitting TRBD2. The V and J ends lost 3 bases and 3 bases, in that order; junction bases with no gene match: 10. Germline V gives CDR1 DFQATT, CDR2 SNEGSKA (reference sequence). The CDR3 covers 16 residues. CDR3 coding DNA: TGCAGTGCTAGGAGCCAACTGACTAGCGGGATCTACGAGCAGTACTTC. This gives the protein CSARSQLTSGIYEQYF.

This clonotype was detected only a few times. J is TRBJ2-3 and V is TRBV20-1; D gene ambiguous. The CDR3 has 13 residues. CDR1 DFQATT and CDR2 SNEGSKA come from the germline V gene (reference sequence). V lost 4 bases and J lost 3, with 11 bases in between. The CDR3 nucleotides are TGCAGTGCTATAAGGGTGGGGACAGATACGCAGTATTTT. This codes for CSAIRVGTDTQYF.